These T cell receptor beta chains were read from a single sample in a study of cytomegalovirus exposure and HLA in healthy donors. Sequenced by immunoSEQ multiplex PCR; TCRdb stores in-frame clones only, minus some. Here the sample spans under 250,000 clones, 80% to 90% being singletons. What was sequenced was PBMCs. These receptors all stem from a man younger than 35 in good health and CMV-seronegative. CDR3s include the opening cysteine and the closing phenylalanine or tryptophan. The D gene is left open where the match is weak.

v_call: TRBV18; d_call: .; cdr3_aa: CASSPPSADTQYF
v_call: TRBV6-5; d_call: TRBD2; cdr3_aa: CASSTLAGDTGELFF
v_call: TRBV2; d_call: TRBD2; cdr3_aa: CARGGSEISYEQYF
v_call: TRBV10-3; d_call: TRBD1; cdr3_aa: CAISAKNLGTATEAFF
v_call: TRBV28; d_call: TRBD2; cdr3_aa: CASSLSLAGVSHEQYF
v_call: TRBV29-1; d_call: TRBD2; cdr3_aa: CSVLGTGGSHEQYF
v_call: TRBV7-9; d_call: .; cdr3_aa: CASSHTPGFNSLSNQPQHF
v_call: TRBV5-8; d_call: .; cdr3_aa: CASSPGQLLNSPLHF
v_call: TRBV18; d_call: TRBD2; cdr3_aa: CASSPTGTINEQYF
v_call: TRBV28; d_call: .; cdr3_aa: CASIGGLQSPLHF
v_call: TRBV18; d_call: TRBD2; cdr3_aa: CASSPILAGFINEQFF
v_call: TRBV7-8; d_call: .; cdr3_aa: CASSPRRLPEETQYF
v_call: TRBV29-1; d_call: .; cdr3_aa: CSVAKLPNPNEKLFF
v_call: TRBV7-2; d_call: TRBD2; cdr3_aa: CASSLALGTSYNEQFF
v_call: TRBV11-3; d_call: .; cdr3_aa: CASSFSGGSGNTIYF
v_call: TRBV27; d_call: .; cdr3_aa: CASSLSGRFNSPLHF
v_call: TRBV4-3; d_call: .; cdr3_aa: CASSQSGEGSSYGYTF
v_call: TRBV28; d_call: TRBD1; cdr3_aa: CASSSSGTGLYEQYF
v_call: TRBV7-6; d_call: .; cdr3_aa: CASSLSRDPEAFF
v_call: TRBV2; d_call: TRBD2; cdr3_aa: CASSWPGGFDTSGTNNEQFF
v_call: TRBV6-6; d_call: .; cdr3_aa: CATNLDGSSYEQYF
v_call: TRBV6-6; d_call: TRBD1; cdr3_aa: CASSETGVYGYTF
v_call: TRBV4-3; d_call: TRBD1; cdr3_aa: CASSQERTGASRGYTF
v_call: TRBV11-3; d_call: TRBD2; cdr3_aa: CASSTRAGGFNNEQFF
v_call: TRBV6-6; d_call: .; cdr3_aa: CASSSLQGKGYTF
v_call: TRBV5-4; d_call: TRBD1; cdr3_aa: CASSLKQGQRLYNEQFF
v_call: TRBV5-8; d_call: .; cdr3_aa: CASSLPGANVLTF
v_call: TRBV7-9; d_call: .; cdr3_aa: CASSSPTSYEQYF
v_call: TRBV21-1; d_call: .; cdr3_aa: CASSIRGPKNEQFF